The clone carrying this T cell receptor (beta chain) was recorded many times. TCR beta CDR3 regions were amplified from RNA transcripts. With the HTBI primer set, the TCR CDR3 went through a first round of RT-PCR. TCRdb reprocessed the multiplex PCR reads via MiXCR and lists one record per CDR3 protein. The sample lists roughly 330,000 distinct CDR3 sequences; approximately 16% were seen once. The data are from a study of T cells in Graves' hyperthyroidism and ophthalmopathy. Losses at the gene ends were 3 bases for V and 2 bases for J; bases not matched to a gene: 4. This CDR3 region has 15 residues.

Sequenced sample: blood. The V call is TRBV12-3 or TRBV12-4, the J call TRBJ1-5; 7 bases line up with TRBD1. This receptor was obtained from a young man with Graves' hyperthyroidism. The CDR3 nucleotides read TGTGCCAGCAGTTTGAAAACAGGGGGCAATCAGCCCCAGCATTTT. Translated, it gives CASSLKTGGNQPQHF.